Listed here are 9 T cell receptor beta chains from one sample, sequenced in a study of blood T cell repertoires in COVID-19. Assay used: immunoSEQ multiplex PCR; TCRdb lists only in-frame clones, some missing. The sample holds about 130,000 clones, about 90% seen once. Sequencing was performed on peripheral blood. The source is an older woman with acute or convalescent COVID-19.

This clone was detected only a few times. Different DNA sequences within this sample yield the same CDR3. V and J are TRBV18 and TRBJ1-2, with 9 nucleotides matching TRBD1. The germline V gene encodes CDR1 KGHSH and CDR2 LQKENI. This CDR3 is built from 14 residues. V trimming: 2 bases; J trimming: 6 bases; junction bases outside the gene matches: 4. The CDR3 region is CASSPGQGRNGYTF. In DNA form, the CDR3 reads TGTGCCAGCTCACCAGGACAGGGGAGGAATGGCTACACCTTC. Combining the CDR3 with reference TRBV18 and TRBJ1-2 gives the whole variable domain NAGVMQNPRHLVRRRGQEARLRCSPMKGHSHVYWYRQLPEEGLKFMVYLQKENIIDESGMPKERFSAEFPKEGPSILRIQQVVRGDSAAYFCASSPGQGRNGYTFGSGTRLTVV.

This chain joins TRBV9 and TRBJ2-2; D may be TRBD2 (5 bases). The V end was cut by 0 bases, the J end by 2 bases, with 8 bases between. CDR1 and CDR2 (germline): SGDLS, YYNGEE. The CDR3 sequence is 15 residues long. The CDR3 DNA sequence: TGTGCCAGCAGCGTAGACGGGGTAAACACCGGGGAGCTGTTTTTT. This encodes CASSVDGVNTGELFF.

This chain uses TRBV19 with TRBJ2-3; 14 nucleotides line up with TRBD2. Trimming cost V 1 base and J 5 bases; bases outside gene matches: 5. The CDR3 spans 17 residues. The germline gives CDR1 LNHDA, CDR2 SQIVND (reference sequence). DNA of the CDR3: TGTGCCAGTAGTATAGTAACCGGACTAGCGGGAGGAGATACGCAGTATTTT. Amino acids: CASSIVTGLAGGDTQYF.

The CDR3 region is CASTQADRYNEQFF. Here the CDR3 DNA reads TGTGCCAGCACCCAAGCCGACAGGTACAATGAGCAGTTCTTC. The chain uses TRBV28 and TRBJ2-1, with D maybe TRBD1 (6 bases). The CDR3 runs to 14 residues. Germline V gene data show CDR1 as MDHEN and CDR2 as SYDVKM. The V end lost 7 bases, the J end lost 4 bases, and 14 bases lay between the germline ends.

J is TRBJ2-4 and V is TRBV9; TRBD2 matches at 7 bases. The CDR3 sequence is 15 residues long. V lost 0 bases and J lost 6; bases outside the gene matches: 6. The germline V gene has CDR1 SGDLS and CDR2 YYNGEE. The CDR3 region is CASSVGHGEGNIQYF. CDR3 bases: TGTGCCAGCAGCGTAGGTCACGGGGAGGGAAACATTCAGTACTTC.

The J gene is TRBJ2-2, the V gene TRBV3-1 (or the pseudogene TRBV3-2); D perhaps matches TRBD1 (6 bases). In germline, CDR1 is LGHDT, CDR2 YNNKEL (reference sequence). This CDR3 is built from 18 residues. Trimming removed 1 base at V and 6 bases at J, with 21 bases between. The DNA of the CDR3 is TGTGCCAGCAGCCAAGGGAGTTTGGGCAGGGGAAAGGCCGGGGAGCTGTTTTTT. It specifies CASSQGSLGRGKAGELFF.

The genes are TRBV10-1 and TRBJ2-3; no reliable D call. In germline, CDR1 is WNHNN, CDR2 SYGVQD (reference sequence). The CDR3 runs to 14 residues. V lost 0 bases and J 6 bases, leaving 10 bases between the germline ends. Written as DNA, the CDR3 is TGCGCCAGCAGTGAGTCGGTTAATCGGGATACGCAGTATTTT. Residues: CASSESVNRDTQYF.

The CDR3 spells CASSFGTSTGDTQYF. The CDR3 DNA reads TGTGCCAGCAGCTTCGGGACTAGTACCGGAGATACGCAGTATTTT. The chain is built from TRBV5-5 and TRBJ2-3, with 8 bases that match TRBD2. Per germline, CDR1 SGHKS and CDR2 YYEKEE (reference sequence). The V and J ends lost 2 bases and 5 bases, in that order; junction bases with no gene match: 7. The CDR3 covers 15 residues.

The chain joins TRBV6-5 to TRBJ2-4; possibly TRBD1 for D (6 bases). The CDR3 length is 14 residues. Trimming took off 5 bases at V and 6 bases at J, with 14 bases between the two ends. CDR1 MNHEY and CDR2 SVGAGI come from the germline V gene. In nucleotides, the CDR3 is TGTGCCAGCAGTCCACAGGGTGGAACAAACATTCAGTACTTC. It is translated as CASSPQGGTNIQYF.